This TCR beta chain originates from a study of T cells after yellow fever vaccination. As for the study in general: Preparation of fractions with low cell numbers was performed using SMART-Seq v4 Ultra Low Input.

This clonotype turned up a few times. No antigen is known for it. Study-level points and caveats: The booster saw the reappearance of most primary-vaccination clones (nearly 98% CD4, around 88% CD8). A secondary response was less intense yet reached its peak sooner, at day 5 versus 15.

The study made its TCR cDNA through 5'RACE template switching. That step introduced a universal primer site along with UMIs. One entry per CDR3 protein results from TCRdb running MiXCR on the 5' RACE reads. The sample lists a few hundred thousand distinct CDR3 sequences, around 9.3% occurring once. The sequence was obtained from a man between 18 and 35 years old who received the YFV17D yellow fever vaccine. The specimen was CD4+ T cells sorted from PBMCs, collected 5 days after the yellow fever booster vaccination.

CDR3 bases: TGTGCCAGCAGGCACCGCGGATGGGGGGACAGCACCGGGGAGCTGTTTTTT. It codes for CASRHRGWGDSTGELFF. The chain joins TRBV6-5 to TRBJ2-2; D perhaps matches TRBD1 (7 bases). CDR3 length: 17 residues. Per germline, CDR1 MNHEY and CDR2 SVGAGI. Between the trimmed V and J ends, which lost 6 bases and 4 bases, there was a span of 21 bases.